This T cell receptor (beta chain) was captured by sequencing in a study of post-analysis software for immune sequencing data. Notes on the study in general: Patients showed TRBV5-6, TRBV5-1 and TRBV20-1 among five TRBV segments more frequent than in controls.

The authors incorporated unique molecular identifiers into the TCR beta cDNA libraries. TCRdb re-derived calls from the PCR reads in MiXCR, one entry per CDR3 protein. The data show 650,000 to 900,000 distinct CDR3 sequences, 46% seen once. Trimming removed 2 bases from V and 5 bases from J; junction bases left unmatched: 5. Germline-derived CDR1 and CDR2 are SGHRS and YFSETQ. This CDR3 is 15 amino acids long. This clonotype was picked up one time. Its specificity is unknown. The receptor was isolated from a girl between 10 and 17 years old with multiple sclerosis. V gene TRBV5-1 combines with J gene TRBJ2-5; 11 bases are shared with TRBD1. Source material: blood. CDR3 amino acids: CASSFRTGGAETQYF. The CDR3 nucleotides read TGCGCCAGCAGCTTCCGGACAGGGGGCGCCGAGACCCAGTACTTC. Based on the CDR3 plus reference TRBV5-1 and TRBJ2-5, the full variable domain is KAGVTQTPRYLIKTRGQQVTLSCSPISGHRSVSWYQQTPGQGLQFLFEYFSETQRNKGNFPGRFSGRQFSNSRSEMNVSTLELGDSALYLCASSFRTGGAETQYFGPGTRLLVL.